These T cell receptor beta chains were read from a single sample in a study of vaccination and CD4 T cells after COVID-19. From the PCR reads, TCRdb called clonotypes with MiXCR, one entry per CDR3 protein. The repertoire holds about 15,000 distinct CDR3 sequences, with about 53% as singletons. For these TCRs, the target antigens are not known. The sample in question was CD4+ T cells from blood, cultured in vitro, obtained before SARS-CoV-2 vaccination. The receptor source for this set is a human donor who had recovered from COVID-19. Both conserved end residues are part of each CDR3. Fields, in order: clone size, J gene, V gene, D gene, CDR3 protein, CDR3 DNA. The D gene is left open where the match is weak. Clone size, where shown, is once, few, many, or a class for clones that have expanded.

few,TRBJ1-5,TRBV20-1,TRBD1,CSALQGAKSNQPQHF,TGCAGTGCTCTTCAGGGGGCAAAGAGCAATCAGCCCCAGCATTTT
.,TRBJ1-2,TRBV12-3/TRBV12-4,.,CATSAANYGYTF,TGTGCCACTTCGGCGGCTAACTATGGCTACACCTTC
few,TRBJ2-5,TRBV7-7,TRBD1,CASSLDRGRETQYF,TGTGCTAGCAGCTTAGACAGGGGAAGAGAGACCCAGTACTTC
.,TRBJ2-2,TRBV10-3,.,CAITQQGAGELFF,TGTGCCATCACCCAACAGGGAGCCGGGGAGCTGTTTTTT
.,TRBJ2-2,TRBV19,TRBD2,CASRGSGRARTGELFF,TGTGCCAGTAGGGGGAGCGGGAGGGCGCGCACCGGGGAGCTGTTTTTT
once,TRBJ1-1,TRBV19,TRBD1,CASKGQGTAEAFF,TGTGCCAGCAAGGGACAGGGGACGGCTGAAGCTTTCTTT
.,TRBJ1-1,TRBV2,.,CASSEMSGVAFF,TGTGCCAGCAGTGAAATGTCGGGGGTAGCTTTCTTT
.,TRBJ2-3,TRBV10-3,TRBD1,CAISGGQGGRDTQYF,TGTGCCATCAGTGGCGGACAGGGGGGGAGAGATACGCAGTATTTT
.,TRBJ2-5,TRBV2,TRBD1,CASSSRGKETQYF,TGTGCCAGCAGTTCCAGGGGGAAAGAGACCCAGTACTTC
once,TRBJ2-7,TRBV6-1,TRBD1,CASTRDRVKSEQYF,TGTGCCAGCACCAGGGACAGGGTTAAGAGCGAGCAGTACTTC
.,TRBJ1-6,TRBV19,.,CASSIQAGIYNSPLHF,TGTGCCAGTAGTATACAGGCCGGAATTTATAATTCACCCCTCCACTTT
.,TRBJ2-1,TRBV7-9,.,CASSPYRASPEQFF,TGTGCCAGCAGCCCGTACAGGGCCTCGCCAGAGCAGTTCTTC
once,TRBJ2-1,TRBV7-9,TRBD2,CASLSSSGDYNEQFF,TGTGCCAGCTTGTCCTCTAGCGGGGACTACAATGAGCAGTTCTTC
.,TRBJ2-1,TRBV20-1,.,CSASERGGANEQFF,TGCAGTGCTAGTGAGAGGGGGGGAGCCAATGAGCAGTTCTTC
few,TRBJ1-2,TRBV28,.,CASSFTQPNYGYTF,TGTGCCAGCAGTTTTACACAGCCTAACTATGGCTACACCTTC
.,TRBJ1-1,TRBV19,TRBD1,CASRRDRENTEAFF,TGTGCCAGTAGACGAGACAGGGAGAACACTGAAGCTTTCTTT
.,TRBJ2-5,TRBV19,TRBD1,CASSMDREETQYF,TGTGCCAGTAGTATGGACAGGGAAGAGACCCAGTACTTC